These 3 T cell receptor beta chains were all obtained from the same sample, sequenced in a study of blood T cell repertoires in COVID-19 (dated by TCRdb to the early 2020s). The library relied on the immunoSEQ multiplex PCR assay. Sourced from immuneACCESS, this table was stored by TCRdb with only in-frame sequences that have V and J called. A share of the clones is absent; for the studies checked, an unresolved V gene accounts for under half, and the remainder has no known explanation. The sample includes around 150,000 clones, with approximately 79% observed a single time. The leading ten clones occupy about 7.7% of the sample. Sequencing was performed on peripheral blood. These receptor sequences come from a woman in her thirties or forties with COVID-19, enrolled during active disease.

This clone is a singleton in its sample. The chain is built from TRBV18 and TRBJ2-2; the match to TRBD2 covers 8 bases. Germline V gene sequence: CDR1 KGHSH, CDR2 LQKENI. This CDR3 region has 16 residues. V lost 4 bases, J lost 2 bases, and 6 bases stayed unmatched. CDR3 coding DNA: TGTGCCAGCTCACAACCTGCGGGGGGAAACACCGGGGAGCTGTTTTTT. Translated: CASSQPAGGNTGELFF.

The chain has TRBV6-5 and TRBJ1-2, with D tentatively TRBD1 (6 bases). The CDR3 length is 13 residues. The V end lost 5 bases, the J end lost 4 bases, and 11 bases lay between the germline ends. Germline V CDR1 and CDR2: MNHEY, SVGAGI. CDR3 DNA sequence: TGTGCCAGCAGTCCTGGACAGTCCTATGGCTACACCTTC. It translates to CASSPGQSYGYTF.

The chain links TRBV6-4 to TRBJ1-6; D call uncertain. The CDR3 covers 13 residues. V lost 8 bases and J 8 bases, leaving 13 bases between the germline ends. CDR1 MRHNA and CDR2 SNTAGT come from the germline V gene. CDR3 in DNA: TGTGCCAGCTCAGAGACTTGGGATTCACCCCTCCACTTT. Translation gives CASSETWDSPLHF.